This T cell receptor beta chain was identified during a study of T-cell memory formation after mild COVID-19. From the 5' RACE reads, TCRdb called clonotypes with MiXCR, one entry per CDR3 protein. Found here are approximately 180,000 distinct CDR3 sequences, roughly 17% of them singletons; the top ten hold 2% to 2.5%. This clonotype has just a few counts. The CDR3 extends over 20 amino acids. Germline CDR1 and CDR2: MGHDK and SYGVNS. Germline trimming cut 4 bases from V and 4 bases from J; bases unmatched to any gene: 23. This TCR came from an adult woman who had mild COVID-19 (a few samples of this study predate the infection). Cell type and time point are not known. The source material was PBMCs or a T cell subset sorted from them (not recorded which). The V and J genes are TRBV25-1 and TRBJ2-5; the match to TRBD1 covers 8 bases. The chain's CDR3 is CASSALGGAGGAWEIETQYF. In DNA, the CDR3 is TGTGCCAGCAGTGCCCTAGGTGGAGCAGGGGGCGCGTGGGAAATAGAGACCCAGTACTTC.